The next 22 T cell receptor beta chains were all read from a single sample in a study of OX40 agonist ivuxolimab in advanced cancers. TCRdb's copy holds only in-frame clones and misses some; the assay was immunoSEQ multiplex PCR. This sample carries tens of thousands of clones, 80% to 90% of them seen once, and the ten largest clones take approximately 11%. The sample here was CD4+ or CD8+ T cells sorted from blood, taken in a trial of the OX40 agonist ivuxolimab. The receptors stem from an adult with an advanced solid tumor such as melanoma, head and neck, liver or kidney cancer.

The chain uses TRBV5-6 and TRBJ1-2; a weak D match, TRBD1 (6 bases). CDR1 SGHDT and CDR2 YYEEEE come from the germline V gene. V was trimmed by 4 bases and J by 11 bases, leaving 15 bases between them. The CDR3 totals 12 residues. CDR3 amino acids: CASSLWTAQYTF. DNA of the CDR3: TGTGCCAGCAGCCTGTGGACAGCCCAATACACCTTC.

The CDR3 here is CASTGTGNQPQHF. Here the CDR3 DNA reads TGTGCCAGCACGGGGACAGGCAATCAGCCCCAGCATTTT. The chain links TRBV2 to TRBJ1-5; TRBD1 agrees at 7 bases. J was trimmed by 2 bases and V by 7 bases; bases with no gene match: 2. Per the germline V gene, CDR1 is SNHLY and CDR2 is FYNNEI. The CDR3 is 13 amino acids.

The chain has TRBV19 and TRBJ2-2, with 10 bases fitting TRBD1. Germline CDR1 is LNHDA and CDR2 is SQIVND (reference sequence). Trimming at V came to 4 bases and at J to 0 bases, leaving 2 bases not matched to a gene. The CDR3 is 16 amino acids. The CDR3 region has the DNA TGTGCCAGTAGTAGAGACAGGGGGCCGAACACCGGGGAGCTGTTTTTT. It specifies CASSRDRGPNTGELFF.

J is TRBJ2-2 and V is TRBV7-3; 7 bases are a match to TRBD1. J was trimmed by 1 base and V by 2 bases; bases with no gene match: 4. Germline CDR1 and CDR2: SGHTA and FQGTGA. The CDR3 sequence is 16 residues long. The CDR3 DNA sequence: TGTGCCAGCAGCTTAGACAGGGTTGAGAACACCGGGGAGCTGTTTTTT. This translates into CASSLDRVENTGELFF.

The table lists this clone with a few counts. CDR3 loop: CAWSRDRANTEAFF. The CDR3 DNA reads TGTGCCTGGAGTCGGGACAGGGCCAACACTGAAGCTTTCTTT. The chain carries TRBV30 and TRBJ1-1; 9 bases map to TRBD1. V trimming: 2 bases; J trimming: 2 bases; junction bases outside the gene matches: 3. This CDR3 has 14 residues. In germline, CDR1 is GTSNPN, CDR2 SVGIG (reference sequence). Together with reference TRBV30 and TRBJ1-1, the CDR3 gives the full variable domain: SQTIHQWPATLVQPVGSPLSLECTVEGTSNPNLYWYRQAAGRGLQLLFYSVGIGQISSEVPQNLSASRPQDRQFILSSKKLLLSDSGFYLCAWSRDRANTEAFFGQGTRLTVV.

J is TRBJ1-5 and V is TRBV6-6; D remains unclear. Germline V gene sequence: CDR1 MNHNY, CDR2 SVGAGI (reference sequence). V shed 0 bases and J shed 0 bases, with 6 bases lying between them. This CDR3 region has 15 residues. The CDR3 DNA reads as TGTGCCAGCAGTTACTCATGGCCTAGCAATCAGCCCCAGCATTTT. Protein sequence: CASSYSWPSNQPQHF.

This chain connects TRBV28 to TRBJ2-7, with 11 bases aligning to TRBD1. The CDR3 is made up of 15 amino acids. The V gene's germline CDR1 is MDHEN and CDR2 SYDVKM. Trimming cost V 4 bases and J 5 bases; bases outside gene matches: 7. The CDR3, as DNA: TGTGCCAGCAGTTCCCCCGGGACAGGGGGGGACGAGCAGTACTTC. Its translation is CASSSPGTGGDEQYF.

The DNA of the CDR3 is TGTGCCAGCAGCGTAGCGGGCAGGGGGGGGAGGGCCGACGAGCAGTACTTC. This encodes CASSVAGRGGRADEQYF. This rearrangement joins TRBV9 to TRBJ2-7, with D perhaps given as TRBD1 or TRBD2 (7 bases each). Trimming shortened V by 0 bases and J by 5 bases, and 21 bases separated the two germline ends. Per germline, CDR1 SGDLS and CDR2 YYNGEE. This CDR3 has 17 amino acids.

The chain has TRBV5-4 and TRBJ2-3; TRBD1 aligns across 8 bases. V shed 8 bases and J 2 bases; nucleotides not matched to a gene: 10. Germline CDR1 reads SGHNT; CDR2 reads YYREEE (reference sequence). This CDR3 region has 15 residues. The DNA for the CDR3 is TGTGCCAGTACCAAACAGGGGGGTCTCACAGATACGCAGTATTTT. Its translation: CASTKQGGLTDTQYF.

This chain links TRBV20-1 with TRBJ1-2; D is undetermined. Germline V gene data show CDR1 as DFQATT and CDR2 as SNEGSKA (reference sequence). The CDR3 is 10 amino acids. The V and J ends lost 3 bases and 6 bases respectively, with 5 bases between them. The CDR3 region is CSASYNGYTF. CDR3 in DNA: TGCAGTGCTAGTTACAATGGCTACACCTTC.

V is TRBV6-1 and J is TRBJ1-4; TRBD1 is a possible D gene (6 bases). Germline V gene sequence: CDR1 MNHNS, CDR2 SASEGT. The CDR3 is 15 residues long. V shed 3 bases and J shed 0 bases, with 8 bases lying between them. The DNA for the CDR3 is TGTGCCAGCAGTGAGTCAGGGGCAACTAATGAAAAACTGTTTTTT. Amino acids: CASSESGATNEKLFF.

The V and J genes are TRBV7-2 and TRBJ1-5, with a weak D call TRBD1 (6 bases). This CDR3 contains 15 residues. Per germline, CDR1 SGHTA and CDR2 FQGNSA. V lost 0 bases and J 2 bases, leaving 8 bases between the germline ends. The DNA for the CDR3 is TGTGCCAGCAGCTTAGCAGCAGGGGGCAATCAGCCCCAGCATTTT. Translation: CASSLAAGGNQPQHF. Variable domain in full (rest from reference TRBV7-2 and TRBJ1-5): GAGVSQSPSNKVTEKGKDVELRCDPISGHTALYWYRQSLGQGLEFLIYFQGNSAPDKSGLPSDRFSAERTGGSVSTLTIQRTQQEDSAVYLCASSLAAGGNQPQHFGDGTRLSIL.

V usage is TRBV7-6 and J usage is TRBJ2-7; TRBD1 matches 7 bases. Germline V gene lookup returns CDR1 SGHVS and CDR2 FNYEAQ. The V gene end was trimmed by 5 bases and the J gene end by 3 bases; junction bases not matched to a gene: 7. This CDR3 is built from 14 residues. CDR3 bases: TGTGCCAGCAGCACCGGGACAGTTGGCTACGAGCAGTACTTC. Translation: CASSTGTVGYEQYF.

This chain connects TRBV4-3 to TRBJ2-5; D is perhaps TRBD1 (6 bases). CDR3 length equals 14 residues. Germline V gene data show CDR1 as LGHNA and CDR2 as YSLEER. The V end lost 4 bases, the J end lost 6 bases, and 15 bases lay between the germline ends. The CDR3 is CASSPDRSIKTQYF. The CDR3 DNA follows: TGCGCCAGCAGCCCCGACAGGTCGATAAAGACCCAGTACTTC.

In its sample, this clone was seen a few times. The V call is TRBV6-6, the J call TRBJ2-7, with unresolved D. Germline CDR1 and CDR2: MNHNY and SVGAGI (reference sequence). Between the trimmed V and J ends, which lost 4 bases and 5 bases, there was a span of 6 bases. The CDR3 extends over 11 amino acids. The CDR3 DNA sequence: TGTGCCAGCAGTTCGGCGGACGAGCAGTACTTC. Its translation: CASSSADEQYF.

The chain links TRBV19 to TRBJ2-7; tentatively, D is TRBD1 or TRBD2 (5 bases each). Trimming cost V 3 bases and J 1 base, with 10 bases left between them. The CDR3 runs to 14 residues. CDR1 LNHDA and CDR2 SQIVND come from the germline V gene (reference sequence). The CDR3 here is CASSMERGSYEQYF. The CDR3 DNA reads TGTGCCAGTAGTATGGAGAGGGGATCCTACGAGCAGTACTTC.

V is TRBV5-6 and J is TRBJ2-1; no firm D call. The CDR3 has 13 residues. With 4 bases removed from V and 7 bases from J, the gap between germline ends came to 12 bases. The germline gives CDR1 SGHDT, CDR2 YYEEEE. In DNA, the CDR3 is TGTGCCAGCAGCCCGCGATGGGGAAATGAGCAGTTCTTC. Protein sequence: CASSPRWGNEQFF.

This clone was counted a single time. This chain connects TRBV30 to TRBJ2-2; D gene unclear. From germline, CDR1 is GTSNPN and CDR2 SVGIG (reference sequence). V dropped 0 bases and J dropped 6 bases, with 8 bases sitting between them. The CDR3 extends over 13 amino acids. The CDR3, as DNA: TGTGCCTGGAGTGTCGTGGCATCCGGGGAGCTGTTTTTT. Its protein is CAWSVVASGELFF.

The rearrangement uses TRBV11-2 and TRBJ1-1; D not resolved. This CDR3 has 13 residues. V lost 0 bases to trimming and J lost 1 base, with 3 bases between them. CDR1 is SGHAT, CDR2 FQNNGV, per germline. This chain's CDR3 is CASSLERNTEAFF. The CDR3 region has the DNA TGTGCCAGCAGCTTAGAGCGGAACACTGAAGCTTTCTTT.

This clone was recorded only once. The chain has TRBV28 and TRBJ2-1; TRBD2 aligns across 7 bases. This CDR3 contains 15 residues. V dropped 2 bases and J dropped 3; count of bases not matched to a gene: 4. Germline values: CDR1 MDHEN, CDR2 SYDVKM. Written as DNA, the CDR3 is TGTGCCAGCAGTTTAGCGGGAGCTATCTACAATGAGCAGTTCTTC. Translated: CASSLAGAIYNEQFF.

CDR3 residues: CASSPDTGLGTQYF. The DNA of the CDR3 is TGTGCCAGCAGCCCCGATACAGGGTTGGGGACCCAGTACTTC. V usage is TRBV7-8 and J usage is TRBJ2-5; TRBD1 might be the D (6 bases). V was pared by 5 bases and J by 7 bases, with 17 bases between. This CDR3 contains 14 residues. Per the germline V gene, CDR1 is SGHVS and CDR2 is FQNEAQ.

V gene TRBV11-2 combines with J gene TRBJ2-1, with D perhaps matching TRBD1 (7 bases). The CDR3 spans 15 residues. Germline V CDR1 and CDR2: SGHAT, FQNNGV. V lost 4 bases to trimming and J lost 2 bases, with 12 bases between them. CDR3: CASSSRGRPYNEQFF. The CDR3 DNA sequence: TGTGCCAGCAGCTCCAGGGGGAGGCCCTACAATGAGCAGTTCTTC.